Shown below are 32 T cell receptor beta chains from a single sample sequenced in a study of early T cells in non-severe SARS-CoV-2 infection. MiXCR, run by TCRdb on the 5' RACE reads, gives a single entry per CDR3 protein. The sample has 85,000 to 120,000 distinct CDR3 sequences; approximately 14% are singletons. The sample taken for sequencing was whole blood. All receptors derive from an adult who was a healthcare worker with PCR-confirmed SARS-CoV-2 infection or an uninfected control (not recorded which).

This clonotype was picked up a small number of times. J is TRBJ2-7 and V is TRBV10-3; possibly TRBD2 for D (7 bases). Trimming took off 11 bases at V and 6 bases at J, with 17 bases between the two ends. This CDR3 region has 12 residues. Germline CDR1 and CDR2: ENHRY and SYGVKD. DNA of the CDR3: TGTGCCCACAACGAGGGGGAGGGCGAGCAGTACTTC. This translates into CAHNEGEGEQYF.

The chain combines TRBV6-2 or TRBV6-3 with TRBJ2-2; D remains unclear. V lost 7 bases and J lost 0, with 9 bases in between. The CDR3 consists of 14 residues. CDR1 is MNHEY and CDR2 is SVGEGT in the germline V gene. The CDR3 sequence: CASTQDSNTGELFF. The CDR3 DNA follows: TGTGCCAGCACCCAAGACTCGAACACCGGGGAGCTGTTTTTT.

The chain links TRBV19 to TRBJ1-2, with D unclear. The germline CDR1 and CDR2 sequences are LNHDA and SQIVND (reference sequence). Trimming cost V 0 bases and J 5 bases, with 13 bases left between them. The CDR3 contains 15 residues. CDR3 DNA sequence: TGTGCCAGTAGTATAGATCACCCAGGATTGTATGGCTACACCTTC. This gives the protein CASSIDHPGLYGYTF. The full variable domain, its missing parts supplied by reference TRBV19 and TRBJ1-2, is DGGITQSPKYLFRKEGQNVTLSCEQNLNHDAMYWYRQDPGQGLRLIYYSQIVNDFQKGDIAEGYSVSREKKESFPLTVTSAQKNPTAFYLCASSIDHPGLYGYTFGSGTRLTVV.

CDR3 amino acids: CASSLGTPYGYTF. Written as DNA, the CDR3 is TGTGCCAGCAGTTTGGGGACCCCCTATGGCTACACCTTC. The chain uses TRBV12-3 or TRBV12-4 and TRBJ1-2; D possibly corresponds to TRBD1 (5 bases). CDR3 length: 13 amino acids. V dropped 3 bases and J dropped 4 bases, with 9 bases sitting between them.

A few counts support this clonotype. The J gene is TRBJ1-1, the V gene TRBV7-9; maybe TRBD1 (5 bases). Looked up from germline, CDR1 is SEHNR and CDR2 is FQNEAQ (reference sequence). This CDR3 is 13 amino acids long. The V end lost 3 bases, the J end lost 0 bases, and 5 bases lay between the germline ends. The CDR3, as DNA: TGTGCCAGCAGCTTGGACATGAACACTGAAGCTTTCTTT. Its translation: CASSLDMNTEAFF.

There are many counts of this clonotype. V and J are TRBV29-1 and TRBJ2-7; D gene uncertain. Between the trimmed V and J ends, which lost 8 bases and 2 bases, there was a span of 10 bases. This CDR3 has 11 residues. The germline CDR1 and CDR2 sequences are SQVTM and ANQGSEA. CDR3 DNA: TGCAGCTGGGTAACCGCCTACGAGCAGTACTTC. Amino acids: CSWVTAYEQYF.

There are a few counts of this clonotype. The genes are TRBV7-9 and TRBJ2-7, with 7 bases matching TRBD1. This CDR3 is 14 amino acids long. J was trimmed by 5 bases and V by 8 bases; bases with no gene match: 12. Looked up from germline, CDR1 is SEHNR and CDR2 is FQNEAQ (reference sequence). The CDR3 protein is CASEIDREEHEQYF. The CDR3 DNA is TGTGCCAGCGAAATAGACAGGGAAGAACACGAGCAGTACTTC.

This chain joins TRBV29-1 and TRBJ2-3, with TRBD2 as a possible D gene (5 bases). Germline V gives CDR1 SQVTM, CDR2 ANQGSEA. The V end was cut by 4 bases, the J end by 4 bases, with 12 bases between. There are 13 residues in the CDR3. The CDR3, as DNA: TGCAGCGTTGGAAGCTCCGGGGCAGATACGCAGTATTTT. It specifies CSVGSSGADTQYF.

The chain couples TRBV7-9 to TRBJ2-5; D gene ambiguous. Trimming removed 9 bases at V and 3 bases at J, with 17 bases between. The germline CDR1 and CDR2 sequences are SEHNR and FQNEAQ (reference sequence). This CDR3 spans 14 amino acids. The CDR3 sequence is CASKQQSPKETQYF. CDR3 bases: TGTGCCAGTAAACAACAGAGCCCAAAAGAGACCCAGTACTTC.

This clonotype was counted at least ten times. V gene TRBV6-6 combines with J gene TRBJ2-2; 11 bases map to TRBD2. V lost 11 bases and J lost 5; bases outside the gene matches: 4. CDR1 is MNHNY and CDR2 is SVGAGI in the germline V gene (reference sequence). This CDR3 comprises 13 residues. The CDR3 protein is CAGRLAGTGELFF. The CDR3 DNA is TGTGCCGGGAGACTAGCGGGGACCGGGGAGCTGTTTTTT.

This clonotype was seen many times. The CDR3: CASSLSGGYGYTF. The DNA for the CDR3 is TGTGCCAGCAGCTTGTCTGGCGGTTATGGCTACACCTTC. The chain links TRBV5-5 to TRBJ1-2; D unresolved. Germline assignment: CDR1 SGHKS and CDR2 YYEKEE (reference sequence). Trimming took off 1 base at V and 5 bases at J, with 9 bases between the two ends. The CDR3 consists of 13 residues.

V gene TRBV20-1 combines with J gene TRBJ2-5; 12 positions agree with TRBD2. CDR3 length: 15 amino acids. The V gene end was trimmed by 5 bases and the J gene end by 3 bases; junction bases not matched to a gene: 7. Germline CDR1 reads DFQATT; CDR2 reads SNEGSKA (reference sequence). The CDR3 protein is CSAPRLAGVKETQYF. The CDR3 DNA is TGCAGTGCTCCGCGACTAGCGGGAGTGAAAGAGACCCAGTACTTC.

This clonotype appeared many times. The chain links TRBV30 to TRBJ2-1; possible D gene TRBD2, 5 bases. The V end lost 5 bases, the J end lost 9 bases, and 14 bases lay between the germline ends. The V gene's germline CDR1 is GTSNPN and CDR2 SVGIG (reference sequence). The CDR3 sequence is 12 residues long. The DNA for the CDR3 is TGTGCCTGGGCGTACGGGGTTGGTGAGCAGTTCTTC. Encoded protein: CAWAYGVGEQFF.

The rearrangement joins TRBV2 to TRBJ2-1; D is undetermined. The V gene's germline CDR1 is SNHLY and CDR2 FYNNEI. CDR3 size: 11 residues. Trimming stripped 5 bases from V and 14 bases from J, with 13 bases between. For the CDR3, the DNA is TGTGCCAGCAGTAAGACACGACCAAAGTTCTTC. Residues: CASSKTRPKFF.

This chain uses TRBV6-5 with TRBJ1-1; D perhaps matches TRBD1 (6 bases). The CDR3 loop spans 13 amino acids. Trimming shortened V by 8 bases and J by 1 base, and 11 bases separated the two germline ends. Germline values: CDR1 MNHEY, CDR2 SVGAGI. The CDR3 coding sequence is TGTGCCAGCGCCAGGGGACCGAACACTGAAGCTTTCTTT. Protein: CASARGPNTEAFF.

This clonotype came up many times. The DNA for the CDR3 is TGTGCCAGCCGAGGGGTCCTTAATGAAAAACTGTTTTTT. It codes for CASRGVLNEKLFF. The J gene is TRBJ1-4, the V gene TRBV6-6, with D perhaps TRBD1 (5 bases). This CDR3 region has 13 residues. Germline CDR1 reads MNHNY; CDR2 reads SVGAGI (reference sequence). Trimming took off 8 bases at V and 4 bases at J, with 11 bases between the two ends.

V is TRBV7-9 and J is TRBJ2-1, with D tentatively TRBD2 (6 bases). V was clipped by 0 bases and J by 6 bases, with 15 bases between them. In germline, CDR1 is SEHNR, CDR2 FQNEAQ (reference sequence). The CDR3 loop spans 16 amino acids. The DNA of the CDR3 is TGTGCCAGCAGCTTAGCCCCGGACTACCCGAGCAATGAGCAGTTCTTC. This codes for CASSLAPDYPSNEQFF.

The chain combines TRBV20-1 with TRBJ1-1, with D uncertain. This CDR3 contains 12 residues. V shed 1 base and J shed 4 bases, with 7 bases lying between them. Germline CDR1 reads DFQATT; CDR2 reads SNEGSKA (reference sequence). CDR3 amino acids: CSARGGGTEAFF. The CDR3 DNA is TGCAGTGCTAGAGGGGGTGGCACTGAAGCTTTCTTT.

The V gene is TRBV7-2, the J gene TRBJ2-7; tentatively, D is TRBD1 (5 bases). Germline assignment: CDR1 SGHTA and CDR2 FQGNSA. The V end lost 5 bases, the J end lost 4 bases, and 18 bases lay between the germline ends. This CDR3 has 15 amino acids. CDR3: CASSPYRTISYEQYF. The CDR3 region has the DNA TGTGCCAGCAGCCCCTACAGGACAATTAGTTACGAGCAGTACTTC. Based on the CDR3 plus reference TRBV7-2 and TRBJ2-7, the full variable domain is GAGVSQSPSNKVTEKGKDVELRCDPISGHTALYWYRQSLGQGLEFLIYFQGNSAPDKSGLPSDRFSAERTGGSVSTLTIQRTQQEDSAVYLCASSPYRTISYEQYFGPGTRLTVT.

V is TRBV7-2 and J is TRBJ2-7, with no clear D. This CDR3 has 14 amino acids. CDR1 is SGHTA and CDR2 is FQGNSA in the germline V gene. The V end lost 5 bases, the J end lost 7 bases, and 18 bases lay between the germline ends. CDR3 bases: TGTGCCAGCAGCGTCGCCCGCGCCGGAGTGGAGCAGTACTTC. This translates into CASSVARAGVEQYF.

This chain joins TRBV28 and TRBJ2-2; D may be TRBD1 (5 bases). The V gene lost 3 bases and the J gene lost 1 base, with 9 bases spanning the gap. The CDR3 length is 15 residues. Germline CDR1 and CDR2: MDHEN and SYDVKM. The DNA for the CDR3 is TGTGCCAGCAGTTTGCAAAGGGGGAACACCGGGGAGCTGTTTTTT. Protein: CASSLQRGNTGELFF.

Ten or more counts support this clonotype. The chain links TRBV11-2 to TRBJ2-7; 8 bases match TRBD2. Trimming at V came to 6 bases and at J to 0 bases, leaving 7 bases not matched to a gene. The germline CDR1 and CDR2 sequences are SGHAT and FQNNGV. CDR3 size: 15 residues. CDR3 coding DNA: TGTGCCAGCAGATCTCTAGCGGGTGGCTCCTACGAGCAGTACTTC. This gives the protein CASRSLAGGSYEQYF.

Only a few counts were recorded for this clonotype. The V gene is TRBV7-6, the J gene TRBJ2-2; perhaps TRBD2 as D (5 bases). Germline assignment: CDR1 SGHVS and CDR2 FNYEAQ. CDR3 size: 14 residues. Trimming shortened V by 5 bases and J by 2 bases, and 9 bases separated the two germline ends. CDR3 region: CASSPSPNTGELFF. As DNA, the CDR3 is TGTGCCAGCAGCCCTAGCCCTAACACCGGGGAGCTGTTTTTT. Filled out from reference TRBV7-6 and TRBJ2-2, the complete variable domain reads GAGVSQSPRYKVTKRGQDVALRCDPISGHVSLYWYRQALGQGPEFLTYFNYEAQQDKSGLPNDRFSAERPEGSISTLTIQRTEQRDSAMYRCASSPSPNTGELFFGEGSRLTVL.

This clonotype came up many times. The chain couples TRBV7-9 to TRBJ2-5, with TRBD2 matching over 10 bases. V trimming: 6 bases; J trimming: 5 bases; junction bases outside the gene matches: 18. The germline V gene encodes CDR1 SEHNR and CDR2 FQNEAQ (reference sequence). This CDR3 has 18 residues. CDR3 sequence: CASSHPPASGSLGETQYF. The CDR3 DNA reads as TGTGCCAGCAGTCACCCCCCCGCTAGCGGGAGCCTTGGGGAGACCCAGTACTTC.

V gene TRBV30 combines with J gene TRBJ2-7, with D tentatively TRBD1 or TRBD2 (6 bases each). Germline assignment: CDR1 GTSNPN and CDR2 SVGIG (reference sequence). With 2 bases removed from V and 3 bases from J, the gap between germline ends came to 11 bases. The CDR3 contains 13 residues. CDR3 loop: CAWSRGDLYEQYF. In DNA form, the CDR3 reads TGTGCCTGGAGTAGGGGGGATCTCTACGAGCAGTACTTC.

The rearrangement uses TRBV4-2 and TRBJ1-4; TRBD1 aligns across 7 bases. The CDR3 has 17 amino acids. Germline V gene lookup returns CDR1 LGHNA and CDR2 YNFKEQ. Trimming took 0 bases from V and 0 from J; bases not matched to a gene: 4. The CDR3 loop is CASSQDLGTATNEKLFF. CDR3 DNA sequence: TGTGCCAGCAGCCAAGATTTGGGGACAGCAACTAATGAAAAACTGTTTTTT.

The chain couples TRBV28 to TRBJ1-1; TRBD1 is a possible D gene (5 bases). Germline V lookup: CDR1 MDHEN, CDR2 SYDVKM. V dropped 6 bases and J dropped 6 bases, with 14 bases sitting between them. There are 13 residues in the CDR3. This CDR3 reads CASRERGWAEAFF. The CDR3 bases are TGTGCCAGCAGGGAGAGGGGCTGGGCTGAAGCTTTCTTT.

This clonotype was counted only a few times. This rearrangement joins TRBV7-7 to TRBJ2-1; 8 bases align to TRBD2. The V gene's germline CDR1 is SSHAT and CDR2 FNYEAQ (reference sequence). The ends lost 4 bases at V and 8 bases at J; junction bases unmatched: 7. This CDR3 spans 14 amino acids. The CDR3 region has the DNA TGTGCCAGCAGCTCCAGCGGGAGTAGCTATGAGCAGTTCTTC. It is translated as CASSSSGSSYEQFF.

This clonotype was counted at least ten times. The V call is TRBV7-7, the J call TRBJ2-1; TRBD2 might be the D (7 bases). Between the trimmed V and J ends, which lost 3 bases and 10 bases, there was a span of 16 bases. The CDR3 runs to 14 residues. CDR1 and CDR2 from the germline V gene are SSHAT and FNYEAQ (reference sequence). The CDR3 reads CASSLGEGEREQFF. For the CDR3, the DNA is TGTGCCAGCAGCTTGGGGGAGGGGGAGAGGGAGCAGTTCTTC.

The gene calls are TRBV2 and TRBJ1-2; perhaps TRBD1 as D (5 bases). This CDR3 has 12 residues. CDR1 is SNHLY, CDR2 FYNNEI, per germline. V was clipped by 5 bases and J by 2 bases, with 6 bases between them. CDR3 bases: TGTGCCAGCAGTTGGGACAACTATGGCTACACCTTC. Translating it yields CASSWDNYGYTF. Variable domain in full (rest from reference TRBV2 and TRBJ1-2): EPEVTQTPSHQVTQMGQEVILRCVPISNHLYFYWYRQILGQKVEFLVSFYNNEISEKSEIFDDQFSVERPDGSNFTLKIRSTKLEDSAMYFCASSWDNYGYTFGSGTRLTVV.

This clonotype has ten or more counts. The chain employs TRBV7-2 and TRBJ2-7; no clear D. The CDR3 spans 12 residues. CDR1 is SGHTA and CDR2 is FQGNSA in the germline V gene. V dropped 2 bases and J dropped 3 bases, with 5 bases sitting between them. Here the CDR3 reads CASSLSFYEQYF. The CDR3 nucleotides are TGTGCCAGCAGCTTATCGTTCTACGAGCAGTACTTC.

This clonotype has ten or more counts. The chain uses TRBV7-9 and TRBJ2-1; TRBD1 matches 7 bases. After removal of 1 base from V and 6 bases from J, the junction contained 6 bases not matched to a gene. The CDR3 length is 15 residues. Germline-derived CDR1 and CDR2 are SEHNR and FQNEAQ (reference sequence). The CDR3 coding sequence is TGTGCCAGCAGCTTAGGGCCGGGACAGATCAATGAGCAGTTCTTC. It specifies CASSLGPGQINEQFF. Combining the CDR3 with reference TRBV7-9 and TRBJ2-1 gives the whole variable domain DTGVSQNPRHKITKRGQNVTFRCDPISEHNRLYWYRQTLGQGPEFLTYFQNEAQLEKSRLLSDRFSAERPKGSFSTLEIQRTEQGDSAMYLCASSLGPGQINEQFFGPGTRLTVL.